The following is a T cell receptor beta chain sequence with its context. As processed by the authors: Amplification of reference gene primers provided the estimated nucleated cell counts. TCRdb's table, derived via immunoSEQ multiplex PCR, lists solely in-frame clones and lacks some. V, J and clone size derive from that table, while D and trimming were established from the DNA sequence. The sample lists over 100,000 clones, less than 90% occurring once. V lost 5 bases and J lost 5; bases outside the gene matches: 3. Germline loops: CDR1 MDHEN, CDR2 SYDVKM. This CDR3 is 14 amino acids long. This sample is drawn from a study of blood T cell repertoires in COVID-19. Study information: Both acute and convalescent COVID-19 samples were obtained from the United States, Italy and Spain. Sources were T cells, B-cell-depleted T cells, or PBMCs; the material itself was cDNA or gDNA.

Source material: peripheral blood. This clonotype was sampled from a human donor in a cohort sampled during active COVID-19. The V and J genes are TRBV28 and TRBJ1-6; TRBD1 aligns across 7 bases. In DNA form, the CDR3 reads TGTGCCAGCAGTCGGGACAGAGATAATTCACCCCTCCACTTT. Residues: CASSRDRDNSPLHF. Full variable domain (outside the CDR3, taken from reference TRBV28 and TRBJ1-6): DVKVTQSSRYLVKRTGEKVFLECVQDMDHENMFWYRQDPGLGLRLIYFSYDVKMKEKGDIPEGYSVSREKKERFSLILESASTNQTSMYLCASSRDRDNSPLHFGNGTRLTVT.